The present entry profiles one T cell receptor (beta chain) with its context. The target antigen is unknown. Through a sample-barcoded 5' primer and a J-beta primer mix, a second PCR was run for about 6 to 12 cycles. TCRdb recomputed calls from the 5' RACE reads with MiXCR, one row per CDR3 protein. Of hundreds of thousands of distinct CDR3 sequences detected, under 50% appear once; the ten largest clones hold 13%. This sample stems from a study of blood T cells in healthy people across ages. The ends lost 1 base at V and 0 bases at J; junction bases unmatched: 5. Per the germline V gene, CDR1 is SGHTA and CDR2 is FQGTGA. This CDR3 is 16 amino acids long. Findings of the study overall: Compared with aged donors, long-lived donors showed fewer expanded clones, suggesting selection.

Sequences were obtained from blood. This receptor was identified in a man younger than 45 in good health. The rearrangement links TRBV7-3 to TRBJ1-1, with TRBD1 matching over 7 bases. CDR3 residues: CASSLMGQLMNTEAFF. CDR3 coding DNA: TGTGCCAGCAGCTTAATGGGACAGCTTATGAACACTGAAGCTTTCTTT.